The T cell receptor beta chain under discussion was sequenced for a study of blood T cells in healthy people across ages. Whole-study results and caveats: Higher naive T cell percentage went strongly together with higher TCR beta diversity. TCR beta diversity per million T cells fell roughly linearly with age.

Of note for this clonotype: Its antigen is currently unknown.

Trimming removed 5 bases at V and 5 bases at J, with 19 bases between. The CDR3 spans 16 residues. The germline CDR1 and CDR2 sequences are MNHNY and SVGAGI (reference sequence). A sample-barcoded 5' primer and a J-beta primer mix were used in a second PCR of about 7 to 12 cycles. Each of the cDNA molecules was tagged by a template-switch adaptor with 12 random nucleotides. Via MiXCR, TCRdb re-called the 5' RACE reads, giving one row per CDR3 protein. The table has about 930,000 distinct CDR3 sequences, 25% to 35% seen once. The same data also contributed to another study, on T cells of mothers and their children. That paper adds: According to the study, all extracted RNA entered cDNA synthesis at 1.5 ug per 15 ul.

The sequenced material came from blood. This receptor was identified in a woman aged 40 to 50 in good health. This chain links TRBV6-6 with TRBJ1-5; D ambiguous. The CDR3 spells CASSDTTDREDQPQHF. CDR3 DNA: TGTGCCAGCAGTGACACCACGGACCGAGAGGATCAGCCCCAGCATTTT.